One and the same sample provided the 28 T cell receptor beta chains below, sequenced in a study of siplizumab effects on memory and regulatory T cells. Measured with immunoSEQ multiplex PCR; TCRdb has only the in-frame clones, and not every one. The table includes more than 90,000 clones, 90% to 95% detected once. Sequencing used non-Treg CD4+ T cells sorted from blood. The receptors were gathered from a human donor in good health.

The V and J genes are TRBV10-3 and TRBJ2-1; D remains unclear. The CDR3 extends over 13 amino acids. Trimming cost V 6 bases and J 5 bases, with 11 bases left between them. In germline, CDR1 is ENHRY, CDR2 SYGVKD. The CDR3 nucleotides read TGTGCCATCAGAGCGCAGGTGGACAATGAGCAGTTCTTC. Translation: CAIRAQVDNEQFF.

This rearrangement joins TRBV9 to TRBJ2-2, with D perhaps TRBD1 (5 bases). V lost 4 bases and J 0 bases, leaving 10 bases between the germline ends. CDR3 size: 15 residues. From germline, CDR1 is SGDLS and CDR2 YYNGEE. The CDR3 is CASSTTTANTGELFF. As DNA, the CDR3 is TGTGCCAGCAGCACTACGACAGCGAACACCGGGGAGCTGTTTTTT.

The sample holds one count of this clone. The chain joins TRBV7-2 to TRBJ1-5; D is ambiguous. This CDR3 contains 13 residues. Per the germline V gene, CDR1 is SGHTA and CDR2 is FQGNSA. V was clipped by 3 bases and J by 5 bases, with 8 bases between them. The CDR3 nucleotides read TGTGCCAGCAGCTTTGACGGTGATCAGCCCCAGCATTTT. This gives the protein CASSFDGDQPQHF.

The CDR3 region has the DNA TGTGCCAGCAGCGTAGCTGTAACAGGGGGAAATAGTAACTATGGCTACACCTTC. Protein sequence: CASSVAVTGGNSNYGYTF. The V and J genes are TRBV9 and TRBJ1-2; 8 bases match TRBD1. Germline V CDR1 and CDR2: SGDLS, YYNGEE. The CDR3 consists of 18 residues. V shed 0 bases and J 1 base; nucleotides not matched to a gene: 11.

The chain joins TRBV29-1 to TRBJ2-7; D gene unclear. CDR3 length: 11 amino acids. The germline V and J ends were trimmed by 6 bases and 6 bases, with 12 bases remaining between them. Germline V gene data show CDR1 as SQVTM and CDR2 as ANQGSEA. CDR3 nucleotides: TGCAGCGTAAACCCAGGTTCCGAGCAGTACTTC. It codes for CSVNPGSEQYF.

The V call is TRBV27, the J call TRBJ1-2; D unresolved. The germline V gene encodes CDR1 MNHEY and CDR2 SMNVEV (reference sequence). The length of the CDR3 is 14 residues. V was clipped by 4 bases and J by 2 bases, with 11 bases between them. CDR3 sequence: CASSSLSKNYGYTF. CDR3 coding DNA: TGTGCCAGCAGTTCCCTGTCCAAAAACTATGGCTACACCTTC.

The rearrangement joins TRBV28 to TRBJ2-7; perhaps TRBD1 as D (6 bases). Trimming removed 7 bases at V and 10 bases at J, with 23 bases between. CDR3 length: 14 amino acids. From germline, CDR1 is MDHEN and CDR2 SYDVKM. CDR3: CASTGQQGFRPQYF. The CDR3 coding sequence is TGTGCCAGCACCGGGCAACAGGGATTCCGTCCCCAGTACTTC.

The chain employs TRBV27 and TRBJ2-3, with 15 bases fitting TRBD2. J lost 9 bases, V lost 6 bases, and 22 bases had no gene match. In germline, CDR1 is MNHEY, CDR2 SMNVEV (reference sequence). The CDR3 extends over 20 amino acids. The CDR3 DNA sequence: TGTGCCAGCAGAACCCGGACTAGCGGGAGGGTTGAGGGGCATCTAGAAACGCAGTATTTT. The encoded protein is CASRTRTSGRVEGHLETQYF.

The CDR3 loop is CACHSITGNNEQFF. The CDR3 coding sequence is TGTGCCTGCCACTCAATCACAGGGAACAATGAGCAGTTCTTC. This sequence joins TRBV30 and TRBJ2-1; possibly TRBD1 for D (6 bases). The CDR3 is made up of 14 amino acids. Trimming cost V 6 bases and J 5 bases, with 17 bases left between them. The germline gives CDR1 GTSNPN, CDR2 SVGIG (reference sequence). The full variable domain, completed using reference TRBV30 and TRBJ2-1, is SQTIHQWPATLVQPVGSPLSLECTVEGTSNPNLYWYRQAAGRGLQLLFYSVGIGQISSEVPQNLSASRPQDRQFILSSKKLLLSDSGFYLCACHSITGNNEQFFGPGTRLTVL.

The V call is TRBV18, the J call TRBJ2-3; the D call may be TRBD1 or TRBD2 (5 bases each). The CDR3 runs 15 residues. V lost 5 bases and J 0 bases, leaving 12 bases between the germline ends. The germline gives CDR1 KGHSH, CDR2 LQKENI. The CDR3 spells CASSKERGSTDTQYF. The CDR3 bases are TGTGCCAGCTCAAAGGAACGGGGCAGCACAGATACGCAGTATTTT.

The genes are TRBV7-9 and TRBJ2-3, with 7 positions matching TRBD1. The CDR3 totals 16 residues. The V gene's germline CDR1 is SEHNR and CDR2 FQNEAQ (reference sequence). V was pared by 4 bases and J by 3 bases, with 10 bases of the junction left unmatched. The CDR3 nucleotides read TGTGCCAGCAGCTCAGGGGCCAGGGGGAGAACAGATACGCAGTATTTT. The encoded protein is CASSSGARGRTDTQYF.

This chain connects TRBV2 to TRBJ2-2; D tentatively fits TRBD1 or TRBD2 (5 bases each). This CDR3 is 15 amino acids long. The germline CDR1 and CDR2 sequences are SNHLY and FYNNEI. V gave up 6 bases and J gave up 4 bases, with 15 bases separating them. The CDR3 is CASSPGTPVTGELFF. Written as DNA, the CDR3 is TGTGCCAGCAGCCCCGGGACCCCGGTCACCGGGGAGCTGTTTTTT.

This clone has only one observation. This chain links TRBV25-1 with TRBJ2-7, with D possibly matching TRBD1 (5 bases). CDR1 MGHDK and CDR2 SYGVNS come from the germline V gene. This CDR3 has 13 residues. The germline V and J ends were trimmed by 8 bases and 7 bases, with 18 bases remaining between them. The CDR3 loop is CASGDRGLREQYF. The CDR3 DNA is TGTGCCAGCGGAGACAGAGGATTGCGGGAGCAGTACTTC.

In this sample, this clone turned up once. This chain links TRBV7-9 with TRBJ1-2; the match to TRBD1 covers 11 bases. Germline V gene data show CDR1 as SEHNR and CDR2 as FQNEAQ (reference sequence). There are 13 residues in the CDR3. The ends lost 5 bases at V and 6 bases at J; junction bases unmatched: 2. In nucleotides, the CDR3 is TGTGCCAGCAGCAGGGACAGGGGGGATGGCTACACCTTC. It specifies CASSRDRGDGYTF.

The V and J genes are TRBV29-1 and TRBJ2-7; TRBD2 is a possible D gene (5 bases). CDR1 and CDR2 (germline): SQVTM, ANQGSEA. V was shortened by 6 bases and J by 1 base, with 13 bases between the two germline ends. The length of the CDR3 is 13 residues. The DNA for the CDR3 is TGCAGCGTCGCCGGGATCGTATCCTACGAGCAGTACTTC. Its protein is CSVAGIVSYEQYF.

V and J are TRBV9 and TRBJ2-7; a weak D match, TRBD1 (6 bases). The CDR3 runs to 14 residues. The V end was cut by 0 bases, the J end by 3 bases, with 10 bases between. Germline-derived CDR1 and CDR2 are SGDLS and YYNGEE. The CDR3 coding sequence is TGTGCCAGCAGCGTAGAAGGGGGTTTCTACGAGCAGTACTTC. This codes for CASSVEGGFYEQYF. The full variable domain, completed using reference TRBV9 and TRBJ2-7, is DSGVTQTPKHLITATGQRVTLRCSPRSGDLSVYWYQQSLDQGLQFLIQYYNGEERAKGNILERFSAQQFPDLHSELNLSSLELGDSALYFCASSVEGGFYEQYFGPGTRLTVT.

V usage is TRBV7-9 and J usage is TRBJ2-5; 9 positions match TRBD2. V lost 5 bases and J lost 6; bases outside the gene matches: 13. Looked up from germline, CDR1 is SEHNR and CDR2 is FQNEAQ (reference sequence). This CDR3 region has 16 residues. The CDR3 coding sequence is TGTGCCAGCAGCCCCCCCCGCGGGAGGGCCGTACAGACCCAGTACTTC. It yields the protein CASSPPRGRAVQTQYF.

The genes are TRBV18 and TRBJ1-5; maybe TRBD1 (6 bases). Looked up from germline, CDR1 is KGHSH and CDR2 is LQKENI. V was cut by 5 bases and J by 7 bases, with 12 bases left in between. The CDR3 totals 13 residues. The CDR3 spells CASSSGEWQPQHF. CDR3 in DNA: TGTGCCAGCTCATCAGGGGAGTGGCAGCCCCAGCATTTT.

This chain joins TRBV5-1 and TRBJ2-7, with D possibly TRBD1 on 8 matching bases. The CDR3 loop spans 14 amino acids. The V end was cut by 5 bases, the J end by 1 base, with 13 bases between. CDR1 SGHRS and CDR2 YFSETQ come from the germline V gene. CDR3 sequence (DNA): TGCGCCAGCAGTGGACAGGGAGGGTCCTACGAGCAGTACTTC. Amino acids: CASSGQGGSYEQYF.

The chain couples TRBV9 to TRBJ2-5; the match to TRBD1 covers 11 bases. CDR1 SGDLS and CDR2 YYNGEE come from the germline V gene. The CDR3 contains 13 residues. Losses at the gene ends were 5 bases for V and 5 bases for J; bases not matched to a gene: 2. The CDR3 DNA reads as TGTGCCAGCAGGGGACAGGGGGTGGAGACCCAGTACTTC. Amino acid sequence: CASRGQGVETQYF. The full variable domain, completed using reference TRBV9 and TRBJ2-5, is DSGVTQTPKHLITATGQRVTLRCSPRSGDLSVYWYQQSLDQGLQFLIQYYNGEERAKGNILERFSAQQFPDLHSELNLSSLELGDSALYFCASRGQGVETQYFGPGTRLLVL.

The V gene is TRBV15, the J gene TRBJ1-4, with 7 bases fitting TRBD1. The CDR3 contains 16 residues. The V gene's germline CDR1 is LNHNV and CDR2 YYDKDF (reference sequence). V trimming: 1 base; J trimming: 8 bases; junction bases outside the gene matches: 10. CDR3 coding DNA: TGTGCCACCAGCAGAGGGGCACAGGGGTTCGGCGAAAAACTGTTTTTT. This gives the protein CATSRGAQGFGEKLFF.

CDR3 sequence reads: CASSMPGTDLLRGHF. The CDR3 nucleotides read TGTGCCAGTAGTATGCCTGGGACAGACCTCCTTCGGGGACATTTT. The chain recombines TRBV19 with TRBJ1-5; 7 positions match TRBD1. CDR3 length: 15 residues. Germline trimming cut 3 bases from V and 16 bases from J; bases unmatched to any gene: 18. Germline V CDR1 and CDR2: LNHDA, SQIVND (reference sequence).

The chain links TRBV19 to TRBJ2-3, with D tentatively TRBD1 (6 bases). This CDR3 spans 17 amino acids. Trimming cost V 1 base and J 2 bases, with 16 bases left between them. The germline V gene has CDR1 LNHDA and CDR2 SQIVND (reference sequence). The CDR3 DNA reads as TGTGCCAGTAGTATAGGTCGTGGGCAGGGGATCACAGATACGCAGTATTTT. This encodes CASSIGRGQGITDTQYF.

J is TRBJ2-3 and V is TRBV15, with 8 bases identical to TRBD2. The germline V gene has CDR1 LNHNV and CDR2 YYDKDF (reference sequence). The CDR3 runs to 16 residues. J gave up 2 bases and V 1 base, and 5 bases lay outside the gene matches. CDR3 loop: CATSRGSSGVTDTQYF. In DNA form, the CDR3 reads TGTGCCACCAGCAGAGGAAGTAGCGGGGTCACAGATACGCAGTATTTT.

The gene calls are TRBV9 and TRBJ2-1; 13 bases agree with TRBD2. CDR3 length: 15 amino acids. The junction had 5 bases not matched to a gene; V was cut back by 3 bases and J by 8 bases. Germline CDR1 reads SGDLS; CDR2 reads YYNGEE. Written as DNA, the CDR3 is TGTGCCAGCAGCGGAAGGACTAGCGGGAGAGATGAGCAGTTCTTC. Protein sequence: CASSGRTSGRDEQFF.

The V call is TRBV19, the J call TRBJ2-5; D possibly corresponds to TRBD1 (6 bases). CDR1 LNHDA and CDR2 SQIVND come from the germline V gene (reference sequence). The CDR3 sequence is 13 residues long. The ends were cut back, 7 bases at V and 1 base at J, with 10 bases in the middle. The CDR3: CASKRTAQETQYF. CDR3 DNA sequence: TGTGCCAGTAAGAGGACAGCCCAAGAGACCCAGTACTTC.

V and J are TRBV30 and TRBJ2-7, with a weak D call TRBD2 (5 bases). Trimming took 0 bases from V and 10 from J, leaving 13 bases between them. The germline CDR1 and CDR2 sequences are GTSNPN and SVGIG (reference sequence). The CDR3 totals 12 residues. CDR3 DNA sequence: TGTGCCTGGAGTGTACGGCGGGCAGGACAGTACTTC. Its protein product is CAWSVRRAGQYF.

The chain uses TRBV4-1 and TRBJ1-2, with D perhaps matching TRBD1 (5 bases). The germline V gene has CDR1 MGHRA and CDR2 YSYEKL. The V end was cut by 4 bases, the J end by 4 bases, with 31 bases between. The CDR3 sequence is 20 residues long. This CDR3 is CASSPGEGKGLAGRGYGYTF. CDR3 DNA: TGCGCCAGCAGCCCGGGAGAGGGGAAAGGTCTGGCCGGTCGTGGCTATGGCTACACCTTC.